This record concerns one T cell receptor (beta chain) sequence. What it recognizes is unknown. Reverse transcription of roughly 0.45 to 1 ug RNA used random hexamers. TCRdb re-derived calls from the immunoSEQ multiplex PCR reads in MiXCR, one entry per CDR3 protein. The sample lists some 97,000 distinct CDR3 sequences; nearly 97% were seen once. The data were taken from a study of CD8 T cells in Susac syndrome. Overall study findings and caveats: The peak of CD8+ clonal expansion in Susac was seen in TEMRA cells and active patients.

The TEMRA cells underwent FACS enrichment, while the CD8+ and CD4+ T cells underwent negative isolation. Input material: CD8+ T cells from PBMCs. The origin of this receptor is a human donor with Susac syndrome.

CDR3 amino acids: CASSRGPTAGANVLTF. In DNA, the CDR3 is TGTGCCAGCAGTAGAGGACCCACTGCGGGGGCCAACGTCCTGACTTTC. The chain recombines TRBV12-3 or TRBV12-4 with TRBJ2-6; D is ambiguous. V lost 5 bases to trimming and J lost 4 bases, with 15 bases between them. The CDR3 covers 16 residues.